A selection of T cell receptor beta chains follows, all from one sample in a study of T cell repertoires in cytomegalovirus infection. TCRdb called the reads again in MiXCR, with one record for every CDR3 protein. The sample gives about 770,000 distinct CDR3 sequences, under 35% of which show up once; less than 15% is in the top ten. Antigens for these TCRs are unknown. The sequencing used cultured CD8+ T cells from PBMCs, collected from culture after CMV antigen stimulation. The receptors were sampled from a human donor in good health (CMV status not recorded). Some clones in this sample may be carry-over from other donors' samples. The CDR3 runs from the conserved cysteine through the conserved F or W. The order of the fields is D gene, V gene, J gene, clone size, CDR3 protein, CDR3 DNA. A D gene is named only where the DNA matches it firmly. Some rows have no size entry. The others give once, few or many, or a class for an expanded clone.

TRBD2	TRBV28	TRBJ2-3	-	CASARHGGLSGNTDTQYF	TGTGCCAGCGCGCGTCATGGGGGGTTGAGCGGGAACACAGATACGCAGTATTTT
-	TRBV6-1	TRBJ1-1	few	CASRRAGQPNTEAFF	TGTGCCAGCAGAAGGGCAGGACAGCCGAACACTGAAGCTTTCTTT
TRBD1	TRBV4-1	TRBJ2-7	few	CASSPRGQVGTYEQYF	TGCGCCAGCAGCCCCAGGGGACAGGTCGGGACCTACGAGCAGTACTTC
-	TRBV27	TRBJ1-2	few	CASSYGASYGYTF	TGTGCCAGCAGTTATGGGGCTTCCTATGGCTACACCTTC
-	TRBV12-3/TRBV12-4	TRBJ2-5	few	CASSFGGGGLETQYF	TGTGCCAGCAGTTTCGGCGGAGGGGGCTTAGAGACCCAGTACTTC
TRBD1	TRBV2	TRBJ2-5	-	CASSPSRGRRLQETQYF	TGTGCCAGCAGCCCTTCTAGGGGGCGAAGACTCCAAGAGACCCAGTACTTC
TRBD2	TRBV4-2	TRBJ2-5	few	CASSQVLAGQIQETQYF	TGTGCCAGCAGCCAAGTTTTAGCGGGGCAAATCCAAGAGACCCAGTACTTC
-	TRBV12-3/TRBV12-4	TRBJ2-5	many	CASSFILNGEETQYF	TGTGCCAGCAGTTTCATATTGAACGGGGAAGAGACCCAGTACTTC
-	TRBV19	TRBJ2-1	-	CASSTAPNKQFF	TGTGCCAGTAGTACGGCCCCAAATAAGCAGTTCTTC
-	TRBV7-9	TRBJ2-5	few	CASRPGTSIETQYF	TGTGCCAGCAGACCCGGGACAAGTATAGAGACCCAGTACTTC
-	TRBV25-1	TRBJ1-1	once	CASNSEGTDTEAFF	TGTGCCAGCAATTCGGAGGGAACGGACACTGAAGCTTTCTTT
TRBD2	TRBV29-1	TRBJ2-7	few	CSAGRLPYEQYF	TGCAGCGCCGGGAGGCTACCATACGAGCAGTACTTC
-	TRBV29-1	TRBJ2-7	-	CSAQGREKQYF	TGCAGCGCCCAGGGTAGGGAAAAGCAGTACTTC
TRBD1	TRBV6-6	TRBJ1-2	-	CASSYSKQGWYGYTF	TGTGCCAGCAGTTACTCGAAACAGGGGTGGTATGGCTACACCTTC
TRBD1	TRBV4-1	TRBJ1-2	-	CASSPTPGQGVLGYGYTF	TGCGCCAGCAGCCCGACTCCGGGACAGGGCGTTTTGGGCTATGGCTACACCTTC
-	TRBV6-1	TRBJ2-3	few	CASSYLQISDGGTDTQYF	TGTGCCAGCAGTTACCTTCAAATTAGCGATGGAGGCACAGATACGCAGTATTTT
TRBD2	TRBV11-2	TRBJ2-2	-	CASSFWRGADPGELFF	TGTGCCAGCAGCTTTTGGCGGGGGGCGGATCCCGGGGAGCTGTTTTTT
-	TRBV6-6	TRBJ2-1	few	CASSSPGWNEQFF	TGTGCCAGCAGTTCCCCGGGATGGAATGAGCAGTTCTTC
-	TRBV7-9	TRBJ1-2	many	CASSLEGGYGYTF	TGTGCCAGCAGCTTAGAAGGGGGTTATGGCTACACCTTC
TRBD1	TRBV7-9	TRBJ1-5	-	CASSSAGTGGFQPQHF	TGTGCCAGCAGCTCCGCCGGGACAGGGGGCTTTCAGCCCCAGCATTTT
-	TRBV6-5	TRBJ2-5	-	CASSYSPGAVQETQYF	TGTGCCAGCAGTTACTCGCCCGGGGCAGTCCAAGAGACCCAGTACTTC